The clone carrying this T cell receptor (beta chain) occurred a few times. Its antigen is undetermined. The second PCR ran about 6 to 12 cycles with a sample-barcoded 5' primer and J-beta primers. Each sample provided no less than 3 million CDR3-containing paired-end reads. TCRdb redid the calling of the 5' RACE reads with MiXCR, one entry per CDR3 protein. This sample has about 1,500,000 distinct CDR3 sequences, with 28% found just once. The data belong to a study of blood T cells in healthy people across ages. Overall study findings and caveats: Both higher diversity and more naive CD4+ cells marked long-lived donors when set against aged donors.

This clonotype was obtained from a woman aged 25 to 39 in good health. Material for sequencing was blood.

The CDR3 DNA sequence: TGTGCCAGCAGTGCCCGACAGGGGCCCAGACCCTACAATGAGCAGTTCTTC. It translates to CASSARQGPRPYNEQFF. The rearrangement joins TRBV25-1 to TRBJ2-1, with 8 nucleotides matching TRBD1. Germline V lookup: CDR1 MGHDK, CDR2 SYGVNS. V dropped 4 bases and J dropped 2; count of bases not matched to a gene: 10. This CDR3 region has 17 residues.